These 17 T cell receptor beta chains share one sample of origin, sequenced in a study of cytomegalovirus exposure and HLA in healthy donors. The PCR employed 60 Vbeta primers together with 13 Jbeta primers. The table came from immunoSEQ multiplex PCR; TCRdb's copy has only in-frame clones and leaves some out. The sample has some 160,000 clones; around 84% are singletons. Sequenced sample: PBMCs. These receptors came from a boy aged 2 to 9 in good health and CMV-seronegative.

The chain employs TRBV10-3 and TRBJ1-4; no clear D gene. V shed 11 bases and J shed 5 bases, with 12 bases lying between them. The CDR3 sequence is 12 residues long. Germline V gene lookup returns CDR1 ENHRY and CDR2 SYGVKD. The CDR3, as DNA: TGTGCCGCCACTCGAGGGAATGAAAAACTGTTTTTT. This encodes CAATRGNEKLFF.

The chain uses TRBV10-1 and TRBJ2-7; D is ambiguous. Germline V gene lookup returns CDR1 WNHNN and CDR2 SYGVQD (reference sequence). V gave up 2 bases and J gave up 3 bases, with 5 bases separating them. This CDR3 is built from 12 residues. Here the CDR3 reads CASSENSYEQYF. CDR3 bases: TGCGCCAGCAGTGAGAACAGCTACGAGCAGTACTTC.

The CDR3 here is CASSLERTSRYEQYF. The CDR3 region has the DNA TGTGCCAGCAGCTTAGAGAGGACTAGCAGGTACGAGCAGTACTTC. The rearrangement links TRBV7-2 to TRBJ2-7; 8 positions match TRBD2. The length of the CDR3 is 15 residues. Germline trimming cut 1 base from V and 4 bases from J; bases unmatched to any gene: 6. Germline assignment: CDR1 SGHTA and CDR2 FQGNSA.

This clone was picked up a small number of times. The chain has TRBV5-6 and TRBJ1-2; 7 bases align to TRBD1. The CDR3 has 15 residues. The V gene end was trimmed by 0 bases and the J gene end by 4 bases; junction bases not matched to a gene: 6. Looked up from germline, CDR1 is SGHDT and CDR2 is YYEEEE. The CDR3 reads CASSLVTGMGYGYTF. In DNA, the CDR3 is TGTGCCAGCAGCTTGGTGACAGGGATGGGCTATGGCTACACCTTC. Based on the CDR3 plus reference TRBV5-6 and TRBJ1-2, the full variable domain is DAGVTQSPTHLIKTRGQQVTLRCSPKSGHDTVSWYQQALGQGPQFIFQYYEEEERQRGNFPDRFSGHQFPNYSSELNVNALLLGDSALYLCASSLVTGMGYGYTFGSGTRLTVV.

The genes are TRBV28 and TRBJ2-7; 9 positions match TRBD1. V trimming: 4 bases; J trimming: 3 bases; junction bases outside the gene matches: 7. CDR1 and CDR2 from the germline V gene are MDHEN and SYDVKM. The CDR3 is made up of 15 amino acids. The CDR3 loop is CASSSPRGQGYEQYF. CDR3 coding DNA: TGTGCCAGCAGTTCCCCCAGGGGACAGGGCTACGAGCAGTACTTC.

The chain recombines TRBV12-5 with TRBJ2-3; 10 bases agree with TRBD2. The CDR3 loop spans 17 amino acids. Losses at the gene ends were 5 bases for V and 0 bases for J; bases not matched to a gene: 8. Germline loops: CDR1 LGHNT, CDR2 FRNRAP. CDR3 nucleotides: TGTGCTAGTGGTATCACTGGGACTAGCGTGAGCACAGATACGCAGTATTTT. It translates to CASGITGTSVSTDTQYF.

The CDR3 sequence: CATSSGEDRFNEKLFF. For the CDR3, the DNA is TGTGCCACCAGCAGTGGGGAGGACAGGTTTAATGAAAAACTGTTTTTT. The V gene is TRBV15, the J gene TRBJ1-4; TRBD1 aligns across 7 bases. The germline CDR1 and CDR2 sequences are LNHNV and YYDKDF (reference sequence). V trimming: 3 bases; J trimming: 4 bases; junction bases outside the gene matches: 8. The CDR3 runs 16 residues.

The chain recombines TRBV27 with TRBJ2-5; D is undetermined. The CDR3 is 13 residues long. Germline V CDR1 and CDR2: MNHEY, SMNVEV (reference sequence). The V and J ends lost 2 bases and 5 bases respectively, with 9 bases between them. Here the CDR3 DNA reads TGTGCCAGCAGTTTAGGGCCCCCCGAGACCCAGTACTTC. Protein: CASSLGPPETQYF.

The chain combines TRBV11-1 with TRBJ2-3; 7 bases line up with TRBD1. V was clipped by 4 bases and J by 2 bases; unmatched bases: 6. The CDR3 spans 15 residues. Germline lookup yields CDR1 SGHAT and CDR2 FQDESV (reference sequence). The CDR3 sequence: CASSSLGTVTDTQYF. The CDR3 nucleotides are TGTGCCAGCAGCTCACTCGGGACAGTCACAGATACGCAGTATTTT.

V is TRBV9 and J is TRBJ1-2; TRBD1 agrees at 7 bases. The germline gives CDR1 SGDLS, CDR2 YYNGEE. The CDR3 sequence is 13 residues long. The V segment lost 2 bases and the J segment 8 bases; nucleotides outside the gene matches: 6. CDR3: CASSVDRVGGYTF. The CDR3 region has the DNA TGTGCCAGCAGCGTCGACAGGGTCGGAGGCTACACCTTC.

J is TRBJ2-5 and V is TRBV5-1; D not certain. The germline V and J ends were trimmed by 2 bases and 2 bases, with 4 bases remaining between them. The CDR3 sequence is 12 residues long. In germline, CDR1 is SGHRS, CDR2 YFSETQ. The CDR3 bases are TGCGCCAGCAGCTTCCAGCAAGAGACCCAGTACTTC. Protein: CASSFQQETQYF. The full variable domain, completed using reference TRBV5-1 and TRBJ2-5, is KAGVTQTPRYLIKTRGQQVTLSCSPISGHRSVSWYQQTPGQGLQFLFEYFSETQRNKGNFPGRFSGRQFSNSRSEMNVSTLELGDSALYLCASSFQQETQYFGPGTRLLVL.

The chain uses TRBV6-1 and TRBJ2-7; D unclear. Per the germline V gene, CDR1 is MNHNS and CDR2 is SASEGT. This CDR3 contains 12 residues. Trimming stripped 5 bases from V and 0 bases from J, with 5 bases between. The CDR3 region is CASSHSSYEQYF. The CDR3 coding sequence is TGTGCCAGCAGTCACAGCTCCTACGAGCAGTACTTC.

J is TRBJ1-5 and V is TRBV19; D remains ambiguous. Germline CDR1 is LNHDA and CDR2 is SQIVND (reference sequence). This CDR3 has 15 residues. With 3 bases removed from V and 0 bases from J, the gap between germline ends came to 9 bases. The CDR3: CASSILAGSNQPQHF. For the CDR3, the DNA is TGTGCCAGTAGTATTCTGGCAGGTAGCAATCAGCCCCAGCATTTT.

This clone was recorded only once. J is TRBJ2-7 and V is TRBV7-2; D possibly corresponds to TRBD2 (5 bases). CDR1 SGHTA and CDR2 FQGNSA come from the germline V gene. V was pared by 5 bases and J by 4 bases, with 6 bases between. The CDR3 has 11 residues. For the CDR3, the DNA is TGTGCCAGCAGCCCGGGGTACGAGCAGTACTTC. This codes for CASSPGYEQYF.

This chain links TRBV9 with TRBJ2-5; TRBD2 is a possible D gene (6 bases). Germline loops: CDR1 SGDLS, CDR2 YYNGEE. Trimming shortened V by 0 bases and J by 2 bases, and 11 bases separated the two germline ends. The CDR3 is 15 residues long. Written as DNA, the CDR3 is TGTGCCAGCAGCGTAGGGCCCCTAGCGCAAGAGACCCAGTACTTC. It yields the protein CASSVGPLAQETQYF.

This clone showed up just a few times. The gene calls are TRBV4-2 and TRBJ2-5; 11 bases map to TRBD2. This CDR3 has 16 residues. Trimming cost V 0 bases and J 5 bases; bases outside gene matches: 5. Germline V gene sequence: CDR1 LGHNA, CDR2 YNFKEQ. The CDR3 coding sequence is TGTGCCAGCAGCCAAGAAGGTAGCGGGGGGGCCGAGACCCAGTACTTC. Translating gives CASSQEGSGGAETQYF.

This chain joins TRBV4-2 and TRBJ2-7, with 7 bases identical to TRBD1. The CDR3 spans 17 residues. V lost 5 bases and J lost 6; bases outside the gene matches: 19. The germline gives CDR1 LGHNA, CDR2 YNFKEQ. CDR3 amino acids: CASSLAGSGGPSAEQYF. In DNA, the CDR3 is TGTGCCAGCAGCTTGGCCGGGTCAGGGGGTCCCTCGGCCGAGCAGTACTTC.